The rows below give T cell receptor beta chains drawn from one sample of a study of blood T cell repertoires in COVID-19. Sequenced by immunoSEQ multiplex PCR; TCRdb stores in-frame clones only, minus some. The sample shows roughly 230,000 clones, 84% of them seen only once. Sequencing was carried out using peripheral blood. These receptors all stem from a man aged 50-59 years with acute or convalescent COVID-19. The CDR3 runs from the conserved cysteine through the conserved F or W. Fields, in order: D gene, J gene, clone size, V gene, CDR3 DNA, CDR3 protein. A D gene is named only where the DNA matches it firmly. A clone size is listed for some rows: how often the clone was seen (once, few, many), or a class if it is expanded.

d_gene: NA
j_gene: TRBJ1-6
abundance: few
v_gene: TRBV7-9
CDR3nt: TGTGCCAGCAGCCCGGGACAAGTCTTCTCACCCCTCCACTTT
CDR3aa: CASSPGQVFSPLHF

d_gene: NA
j_gene: TRBJ2-7
abundance: NA
v_gene: TRBV15
CDR3nt: TGTGCCACCAGCCAGGGGAGAGGAAGGTACGAGCAGTACTTC
CDR3aa: CATSQGRGRYEQYF

d_gene: NA
j_gene: TRBJ2-3
abundance: once
v_gene: TRBV28
CDR3nt: TGTGCCAGCAGTTTTCCGCTAGGAGGCACAGATACGCAGTATTTT
CDR3aa: CASSFPLGGTDTQYF

d_gene: TRBD1
j_gene: TRBJ1-4
abundance: NA
v_gene: TRBV30
CDR3nt: TGTGCCTGGGGTGGACAGGGGGGAGCTAATGAAAAACTGTTTTTT
CDR3aa: CAWGGQGGANEKLFF

d_gene: NA
j_gene: TRBJ1-2
abundance: NA
v_gene: TRBV29-1
CDR3nt: TGCAGCGTTCGAGGGGGAGAATATGGCTACACCTTC
CDR3aa: CSVRGGEYGYTF

d_gene: TRBD1
j_gene: TRBJ2-3
abundance: NA
v_gene: TRBV5-1
CDR3nt: TGCGCCAGCAGCCCGGACAGGGGTATCACAGATACGCAGTATTTT
CDR3aa: CASSPDRGITDTQYF

d_gene: NA
j_gene: TRBJ2-7
abundance: NA
v_gene: TRBV28
CDR3nt: TGTGCCAGCACACCGGGAAACCTTAACGAGCAGTACTTC
CDR3aa: CASTPGNLNEQYF

d_gene: TRBD1
j_gene: TRBJ1-1
abundance: NA
v_gene: TRBV6-5
CDR3nt: TGTGCCAGCAGGGGCGGGACAGGGACCTATGAAGCTTTCTTT
CDR3aa: CASRGGTGTYEAFF

d_gene: TRBD2
j_gene: TRBJ2-1
abundance: NA
v_gene: TRBV2
CDR3nt: TGTGCCAGCGAACTAGCGGGATGGGATGAGCAGTTCTTC
CDR3aa: CASELAGWDEQFF

d_gene: NA
j_gene: TRBJ2-7
abundance: NA
v_gene: TRBV5-1
CDR3nt: TGCGCCAGCAGCTTGGCGCGCTACGAGCAGTACTTC
CDR3aa: CASSLARYEQYF

d_gene: TRBD1
j_gene: TRBJ1-4
abundance: NA
v_gene: TRBV5-1
CDR3nt: TGCGCCAGCAGCTACTGGACAGGGCTAGGGGAAAAACTGTTTTTT
CDR3aa: CASSYWTGLGEKLFF

d_gene: NA
j_gene: TRBJ1-4
abundance: NA
v_gene: TRBV5-1
CDR3nt: TGCGCCAGCAGACGACAGGCAACTAATGAAAAACTGTTTTTT
CDR3aa: CASRRQATNEKLFF

d_gene: TRBD1
j_gene: TRBJ2-2
abundance: NA
v_gene: TRBV5-1
CDR3nt: TGCGCCAGCAGCCCATTAGGGACAGGGGGCACCGGGGAGCTGTTTTTT
CDR3aa: CASSPLGTGGTGELFF

d_gene: NA
j_gene: TRBJ1-4
abundance: NA
v_gene: TRBV4-1
CDR3nt: TGCGCCAGCAGCCAAGATCCTGGCGAAAAACTGTTTTTT
CDR3aa: CASSQDPGEKLFF

d_gene: NA
j_gene: TRBJ1-1
abundance: once
v_gene: TRBV16
CDR3nt: TGTGCCAGCTCTCGGGGTGGCACTGAAGCTTTCTTT
CDR3aa: CASSRGGTEAFF

d_gene: TRBD2
j_gene: TRBJ2-1
abundance: NA
v_gene: TRBV11-3
CDR3nt: TGTGCCAGCAGCCATCGCGGGCTAGCGGGAGCTAATGAGCAGTTCTTC
CDR3aa: CASSHRGLAGANEQFF

d_gene: NA
j_gene: TRBJ2-7
abundance: NA
v_gene: TRBV6-1
CDR3nt: TGTGCCAGCAGTGAAGCGCGTAGCGAGCAGTACTTC
CDR3aa: CASSEARSEQYF

d_gene: NA
j_gene: TRBJ1-2
abundance: NA
v_gene: TRBV20-1
CDR3nt: TGCAGTGCTGGGGAGCAAGGTGGCTACACCTTC
CDR3aa: CSAGEQGGYTF

d_gene: TRBD1
j_gene: TRBJ1-2
abundance: NA
v_gene: TRBV7-9
CDR3nt: TGTGCCAGCAGCTTAGCGGGGGGACAGGGGATTTATGGCTACACCTTC
CDR3aa: CASSLAGGQGIYGYTF

d_gene: NA
j_gene: TRBJ2-2
abundance: NA
v_gene: TRBV6-6
CDR3nt: TGTGCCAGCAGTTACTCGAGGGGGAGAGGGACCGGGGAGCTGTTTTTT
CDR3aa: CASSYSRGRGTGELFF

d_gene: NA
j_gene: TRBJ1-5
abundance: once
v_gene: TRBV12-3/TRBV12-4
CDR3nt: TGTGCCAGCAGTTTGGGGGGGCTGGCCCAGCATTTT
CDR3aa: CASSLGGLAQHF

d_gene: TRBD1
j_gene: TRBJ2-7
abundance: NA
v_gene: TRBV12-5
CDR3nt: TGTGCTAGTCGTCGGGACAGTGCCTACGAGCAGTACTTC
CDR3aa: CASRRDSAYEQYF

d_gene: NA
j_gene: TRBJ2-7
abundance: once
v_gene: TRBV30
CDR3nt: TGTGCCTGGAGTTTTACCTACGAGCAGTACTTC
CDR3aa: CAWSFTYEQYF

d_gene: NA
j_gene: TRBJ1-5
abundance: NA
v_gene: TRBV6-2/TRBV6-3
CDR3nt: TGTGCCAGCAGTTACTCGGAACAGACCTACAATCAGCCCCAGCATTTT
CDR3aa: CASSYSEQTYNQPQHF

d_gene: NA
j_gene: TRBJ2-7
abundance: NA
v_gene: TRBV5-1
CDR3nt: TGCGCCAGCAGCTTTGGGCAGAACCTCGAGCAGTACTTC
CDR3aa: CASSFGQNLEQYF

d_gene: NA
j_gene: TRBJ2-3
abundance: NA
v_gene: TRBV9
CDR3nt: TGTGCCAGCAGCGTAGGGCCAACAGATACGCAGTATTTT
CDR3aa: CASSVGPTDTQYF

d_gene: NA
j_gene: TRBJ2-7
abundance: once
v_gene: TRBV4-1
CDR3nt: TGCGCCAGCAGCCAAGTGGCACAGTACGAGCAGTACTTC
CDR3aa: CASSQVAQYEQYF

d_gene: TRBD1
j_gene: TRBJ2-7
abundance: NA
v_gene: TRBV19
CDR3nt: TGTGCCAGTAGTACGGGACAGGGTTACGAGCAGTACTTC
CDR3aa: CASSTGQGYEQYF

d_gene: TRBD1
j_gene: TRBJ2-1
abundance: NA
v_gene: TRBV7-3
CDR3nt: TGTGCCAGCGGCCGCGCACCTACAGGGGGCGAAGAGCAGTTCTTC
CDR3aa: CASGRAPTGGEEQFF

d_gene: TRBD1
j_gene: TRBJ1-6
abundance: NA
v_gene: TRBV6-2/TRBV6-3
CDR3nt: TGTGCCAGCAGTTACCCCCGGGACAGGTATAATTCACCCCTCCACTTT
CDR3aa: CASSYPRDRYNSPLHF

d_gene: NA
j_gene: TRBJ2-7
abundance: NA
v_gene: TRBV5-1
CDR3nt: TGCGCCAGCCAGCACGGGCAGGGTGAAAGGTACGAGCAGTACTTC
CDR3aa: CASQHGQGERYEQYF

d_gene: TRBD1
j_gene: TRBJ1-2
abundance: few
v_gene: TRBV12-3/TRBV12-4
CDR3nt: TGTGCCAGCAGTGGGACAGGGCTTGGCTACACCTTC
CDR3aa: CASSGTGLGYTF

d_gene: TRBD1
j_gene: TRBJ2-7
abundance: NA
v_gene: TRBV7-2
CDR3nt: TGTGCCAGTGGGACAGCCAGCTCCTACGAGCAGTACTTC
CDR3aa: CASGTASSYEQYF

d_gene: TRBD1
j_gene: TRBJ1-6
abundance: once
v_gene: TRBV4-1
CDR3nt: TGCGCCAGCAGATCCACCGGGACAGGGGGCTCACCCCTCCACTTT
CDR3aa: CASRSTGTGGSPLHF

d_gene: NA
j_gene: TRBJ2-2
abundance: NA
v_gene: TRBV3-1/TRBV3-2
CDR3nt: TGTGCCAGCAGCCCCCTCATGGGGCCTAACAGGGCCCCGGGCGGGGAGCTGTTTTTT
CDR3aa: CASSPLMGPNRAPGGELFF

d_gene: NA
j_gene: TRBJ2-5
abundance: NA
v_gene: TRBV5-1
CDR3nt: TGCGCCAGCAGCTTGAACGGGGGGCAGGGAGAGACCCAGTACTTC
CDR3aa: CASSLNGGQGETQYF

d_gene: TRBD2
j_gene: TRBJ2-1
abundance: NA
v_gene: TRBV19
CDR3nt: TGTGCCAGTAGTATCATTAGCGGGAGTTTTTCCAGTGAGCAGTTCTTC
CDR3aa: CASSIISGSFSSEQFF

d_gene: NA
j_gene: TRBJ2-3
abundance: NA
v_gene: TRBV14
CDR3nt: TGTGCCAGCAGCCGGGGAGTGGGTCACCGCACAGATACGCAGTATTTT
CDR3aa: CASSRGVGHRTDTQYF

d_gene: TRBD1
j_gene: TRBJ1-3
abundance: once
v_gene: TRBV3-1/TRBV3-2
CDR3nt: TGTGCCAGCAGCCAAGATTGGCTTATACAGGGGCAGGCGGGAAACACCATATATTTT
CDR3aa: CASSQDWLIQGQAGNTIYF

d_gene: NA
j_gene: TRBJ2-7
abundance: NA
v_gene: TRBV27
CDR3nt: TGTGCCAGCAGTTTTAATCGTAACGAGCAGTACTTC
CDR3aa: CASSFNRNEQYF

d_gene: NA
j_gene: TRBJ2-7
abundance: few
v_gene: TRBV6-1
CDR3nt: TGTGCCAGCAGTGAGGCAGACTACGAGCAGTACTTC
CDR3aa: CASSEADYEQYF

d_gene: TRBD1
j_gene: TRBJ1-6
abundance: NA
v_gene: TRBV3-1/TRBV3-2
CDR3nt: TGTGCCAGCAGCCAAGGGACAGGGGGCTCACCCCTCCACTTT
CDR3aa: CASSQGTGGSPLHF